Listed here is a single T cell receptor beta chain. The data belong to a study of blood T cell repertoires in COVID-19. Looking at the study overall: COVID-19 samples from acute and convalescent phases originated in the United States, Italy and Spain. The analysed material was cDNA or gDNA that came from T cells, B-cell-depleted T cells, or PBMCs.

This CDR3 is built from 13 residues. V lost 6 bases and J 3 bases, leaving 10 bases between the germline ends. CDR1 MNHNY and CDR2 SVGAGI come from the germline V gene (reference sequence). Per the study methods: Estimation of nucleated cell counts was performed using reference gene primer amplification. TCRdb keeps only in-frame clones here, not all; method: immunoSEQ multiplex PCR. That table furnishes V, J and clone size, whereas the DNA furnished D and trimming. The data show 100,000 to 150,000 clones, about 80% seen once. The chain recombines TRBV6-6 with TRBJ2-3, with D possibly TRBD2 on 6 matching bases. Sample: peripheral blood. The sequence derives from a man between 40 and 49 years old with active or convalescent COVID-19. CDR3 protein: CASRSRGTDTQYF. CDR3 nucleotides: TGTGCCAGCAGGTCCCGGGGGACAGATACGCAGTATTTT.